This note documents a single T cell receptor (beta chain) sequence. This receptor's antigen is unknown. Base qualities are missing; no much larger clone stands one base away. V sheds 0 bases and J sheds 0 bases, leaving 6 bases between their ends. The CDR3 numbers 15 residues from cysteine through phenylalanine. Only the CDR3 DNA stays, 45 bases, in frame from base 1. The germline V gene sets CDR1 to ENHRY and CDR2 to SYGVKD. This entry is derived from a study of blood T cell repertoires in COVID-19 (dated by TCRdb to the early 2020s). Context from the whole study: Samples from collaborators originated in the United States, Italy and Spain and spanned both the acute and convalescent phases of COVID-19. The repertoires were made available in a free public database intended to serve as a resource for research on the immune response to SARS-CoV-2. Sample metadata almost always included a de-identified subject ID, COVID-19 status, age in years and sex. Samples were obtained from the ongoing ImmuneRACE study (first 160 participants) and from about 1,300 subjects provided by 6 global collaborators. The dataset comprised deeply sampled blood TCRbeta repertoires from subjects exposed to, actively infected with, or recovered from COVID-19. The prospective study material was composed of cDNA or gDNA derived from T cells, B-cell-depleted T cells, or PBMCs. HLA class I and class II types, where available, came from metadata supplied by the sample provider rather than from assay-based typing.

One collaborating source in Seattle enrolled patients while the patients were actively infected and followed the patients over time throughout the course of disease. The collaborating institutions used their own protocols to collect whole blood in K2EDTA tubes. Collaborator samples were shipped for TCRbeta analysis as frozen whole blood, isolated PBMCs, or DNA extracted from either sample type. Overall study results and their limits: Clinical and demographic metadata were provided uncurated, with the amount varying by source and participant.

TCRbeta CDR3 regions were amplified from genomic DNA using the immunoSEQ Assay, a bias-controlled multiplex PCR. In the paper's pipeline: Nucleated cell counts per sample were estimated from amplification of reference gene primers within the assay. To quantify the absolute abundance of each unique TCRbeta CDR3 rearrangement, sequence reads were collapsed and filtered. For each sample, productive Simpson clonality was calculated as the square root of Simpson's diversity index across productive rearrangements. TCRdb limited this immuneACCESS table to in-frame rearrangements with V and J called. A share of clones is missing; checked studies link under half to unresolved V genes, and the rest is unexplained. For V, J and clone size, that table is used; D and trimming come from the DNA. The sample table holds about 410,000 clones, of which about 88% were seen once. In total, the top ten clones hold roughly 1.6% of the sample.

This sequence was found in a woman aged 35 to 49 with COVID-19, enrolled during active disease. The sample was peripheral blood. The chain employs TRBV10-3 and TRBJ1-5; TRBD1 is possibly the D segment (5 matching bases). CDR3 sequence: CAISESTDSNQPQHF. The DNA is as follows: TGTGCCATCAGTGAGTCGACAGATAGCAATCAGCCCCAGCATTTT.